These T cell receptor beta chains were read from a single sample in a study of cytotoxic CD8 clonotypes in ibrutinib-treated CLL. Here immunoSEQ multiplex PCR was the method, and the copy in TCRdb shows in-frame clones only, minus some. Among about 130,000 clones listed, around three quarters were seen once. The material sequenced was PBMCs, taken after 12 months of ibrutinib treatment. The receptors come from a human donor with chronic lymphocytic leukemia. The CDR3 runs from the conserved cysteine through the conserved F or W. The D gene is left open where the match is weak. Not every row has a clone size; where given, it reads once, few, many or a size class.

>11|TRBV10-2|.|TRBJ2-7|few
TGCGCCAGCAGTCGGTCCTACGAGCAGTACTTC
CASSRSYEQYF
>15|TRBV2|.|TRBJ2-2|.
TGTGCCAGCGGGGAGGTTGGCGGGAACACCGGGGAGCTGTTTTTT
CASGEVGGNTGELFF
>15|TRBV18|.|TRBJ1-1|.
TGTGCCAGCTCACTCACGGACCGTATGAACACTGAAGCTTTCTTT
CASSLTDRMNTEAFF
>16|TRBV7-2|.|TRBJ2-7|.
TGTGCCAGCAGCTTAAGCCCCTACCCATCGTCCTACGAGCAGTACTTC
CASSLSPYPSSYEQYF
>15|TRBV28|TRBD2|TRBJ2-7|.
TGTGCCAGCAGTTTGGTCGCGGGCCTAGCGGGAGAGCAGTACTTC
CASSLVAGLAGEQYF
>16|TRBV7-8|.|TRBJ1-3|.
TGTGCCAGCAGCTCGCGAGGGGGGGGCTCTGGAAACACCATATATTTT
CASSSRGGGSGNTIYF
>16|TRBV15|TRBD2|TRBJ2-5|.
TGTGCCACCAGCAGTGGGACTAGCAATAGACAAGAGACCCAGTACTTC
CATSSGTSNRQETQYF
>9|TRBV9|.|TRBJ1-2|few
TGTGCCAGCAGCGTAGCCCACACCTTC
CASSVAHTF
>17|TRBV4-3|TRBD1|TRBJ2-7|.
TGCGCCAGCAGCCAAGGTCCTGGGACAGGGCGATCCTACGAGCAGTACTTC
CASSQGPGTGRSYEQYF
>13|TRBV15|TRBD1|TRBJ1-5|few
TGTGCCACCAGCAGAGGACAGGGTCAGCCCCAGCATTTT
CATSRGQGQPQHF
>15|TRBV28|TRBD1|TRBJ1-2|.
TGTGCCAGCAGTGAACCCGGGACAGCTAACTATGGCTACACCTTC
CASSEPGTANYGYTF
>15|TRBV18|.|TRBJ2-1|few
TGTGCCAGCTCACCAATCGGGACTTTATACAATGAGCAGTTCTTC
CASSPIGTLYNEQFF
>18|TRBV28|.|TRBJ2-7|few
TGTGCCAGCAGTTCGACAACCCCAGACAGGATCCGGACCTACGAGCAGTACTTC
CASSSTTPDRIRTYEQYF
>15|TRBV6-6|TRBD1|TRBJ1-1|.
TGTGCCAGCAGTTACCGGACAGGGTTGAACACTGAAGCTTTCTTT
CASSYRTGLNTEAFF
>16|TRBV7-3|TRBD1|TRBJ2-5|.
TGTGCCAGCAGCTTACTCGGACAGGGCTTTGAAGAGACCCAGTACTTC
CASSLLGQGFEETQYF
>13|TRBV11-2|TRBD1|TRBJ1-2|.
TGTGCCAGCAGCCAGGGGGCGATGTATGGCTACACCTTC
CASSQGAMYGYTF
>13|TRBV5-1|.|TRBJ2-3|.
TGCGCCAGCAGCGAGGGACCCACAGATACGCAGTATTTT
CASSEGPTDTQYF
>15|TRBV25-1|TRBD1|TRBJ2-5|.
TGTGCCAGCAGTGCCCCGACAGGGCTCGGGGAGACCCAGTACTTC
CASSAPTGLGETQYF
>19|TRBV14|.|TRBJ2-5|.
TGTGCCAGCAGCCAAGAGGGGTCCGACTCTCCTCGGGGTCAAGAGACCCAGTACTTC
CASSQEGSDSPRGQETQYF
>15|TRBV7-2|TRBD1|TRBJ1-1|.
TGTGCCAGCAGCTTAGGGACAGGGGGACACACTGAAGCTTTCTTT
CASSLGTGGHTEAFF
>15|TRBV7-8|TRBD1|TRBJ1-5|.
TGTGCCAGCAGCTTAGACGGGACAGGGGGTCAGCCCCAGCATTTT
CASSLDGTGGQPQHF
>13|TRBV29-1|TRBD2|TRBJ2-1|.
TGCAGCGTCTTAAGCGGGACCTACAATGAGCAGTTCTTC
CSVLSGTYNEQFF
>12|TRBV6-5|.|TRBJ2-7|.
TGTGCCAGCATAAGTCTCACCTACGAGCAGTACTTC
CASISLTYEQYF
>16|TRBV4-1|TRBD2|TRBJ2-1|.
TGCGCCAGCAGCCATTTCATAGCGGGAGGGCCGGATGAGCAGTTCTTC
CASSHFIAGGPDEQFF
>14|TRBV7-6|.|TRBJ2-7|.
TGTGCCAGCAGCTTAGATCCCCACGTCTACGAGCAGTACTTC
CASSLDPHVYEQYF
>11|TRBV20-1|.|TRBJ2-1|.
TGCAGTGCTAGCCTTGGGAATGAGCAGTTCTTC
CSASLGNEQFF
>14|TRBV4-1|.|TRBJ2-1|.
TGCGCCAGCAGCGCGGCGAGCTCCTACAATGAGCAGTTCTTC
CASSAASSYNEQFF
>16|TRBV5-1|TRBD1|TRBJ1-4|.
TGCGCCAGCAAACCGGTGCCCGGGACAGCTAATGAAAAACTGTTTTTT
CASKPVPGTANEKLFF
>14|TRBV29-1|.|TRBJ2-2|.
TGCAGCGCGTCCCGGGACACTAACACCGGGGAGCTGTTTTTT
CSASRDTNTGELFF
>12|TRBV4-2|.|TRBJ1-1|.
TGTGCCAGCAGTCCAGGATCTACTGAAGCTTTCTTT
CASSPGSTEAFF
>17|TRBV4-3|TRBD2|TRBJ2-3|.
TGCGCCAGCAGCCAGGACCCCAGCGGGAGGGGGGTAGATACGCAGTATTTT
CASSQDPSGRGVDTQYF
>14|TRBV5-6|.|TRBJ1-1|few
TGTGCCAGCAGCTTGTTAAGCGTGAGCGCTGAAGCTTTCTTT
CASSLLSVSAEAFF
>15|TRBV5-1|.|TRBJ2-4|.
TGCGCCAGCAGCTTGGTTAGAGGGTCCAAAAACATTCAGTACTTC
CASSLVRGSKNIQYF
>14|TRBV7-2|.|TRBJ2-7|.
TGTGCCAGCAGCTTAGGCAGGGGCCCCTACGAGCAGTACTTC
CASSLGRGPYEQYF
>19|TRBV23-1|.|TRBJ2-6|.
TGCGCCAGCAGTCTCGAAACAGGGAGGGATTCCTCTGGGGCCAACGTCCTGACTTTC
CASSLETGRDSSGANVLTF
>16|TRBV7-9|.|TRBJ2-1|.
TGTGCCAGCAGCTTAGTCGGGGTGTCCGAATACAATGAGCAGTTCTTC
CASSLVGVSEYNEQFF
>16|TRBV7-2|TRBD2|TRBJ2-7|.
TGTGCCAGCAGCTGGCTTCGGACTAGCGGTTTCTACGAGCAGTACTTC
CASSWLRTSGFYEQYF
>14|TRBV28|.|TRBJ2-5|.
TGTGCCAGCAGTACTGTCCGCAGGGTAGAGACCCAGTACTTC
CASSTVRRVETQYF
>15|TRBV6-5|TRBD2|TRBJ2-1|.
TGTGCCAGCAGATATACTAGCGACGGATACAATGAGCAGTTCTTC
CASRYTSDGYNEQFF
>12|TRBV5-6|.|TRBJ2-5|.
TGTGCCAGCAGCTTTAATCACGAGACCCAGTACTTC
CASSFNHETQYF
>14|TRBV4-1|TRBD1|TRBJ1-4|few
TGCGCCAGCAGCCAGCCCGGGACAGATGAAAAACTGTTTTTT
CASSQPGTDEKLFF
>16|TRBV11-3|TRBD2|TRBJ2-1|.
TGTGCCAGCAGCCCTGGACTAGCGGGAGGGTACAATGAGCAGTTCTTC
CASSPGLAGGYNEQFF
>16|TRBV4-2|.|TRBJ2-6|.
TGTGCCAGCAGCCAAGATGGGGGCGCTGGGGCCAACGTCCTGACTTTC
CASSQDGGAGANVLTF
>15|TRBV6-1|.|TRBJ2-7|.
TGTGCCAGCAGTCGCCCGGGGTTTACTAACTACGAGCAGTACTTC
CASSRPGFTNYEQYF
>13|TRBV5-1|.|TRBJ2-7|.
TGCGCCAGCAGCTTGGGGCAAATCTACGAGCAGTACTTC
CASSLGQIYEQYF
>21|TRBV9|TRBD2|TRBJ2-2|.
TGTGCCAGCAGCGCTCCACGGGGTAGCGGGAGTCCCTATGGAGACACCGGGGAGCTGTTTTTT
CASSAPRGSGSPYGDTGELFF
>15|TRBV5-1|.|TRBJ2-1|.
TGCGCCAGCAGCTTGGAGAGCCTAGCTATCGATGAGCAGTTCTTC
CASSLESLAIDEQFF
>14|TRBV6-1|.|TRBJ2-5|few
TGTGCCAGCAGTGATTGGGACGGCCAAGAGACCCAGTACTTC
CASSDWDGQETQYF
>14|TRBV27|TRBD1|TRBJ1-5|.
TGTGCCAGCAGTTTAGGACAGGGAGATCAGCCCCAGCATTTT
CASSLGQGDQPQHF
>16|TRBV27|TRBD1|TRBJ1-5|.
TGTGCCAGCAGTCCCAGGACAGGGGCTGGCAATCAGCCCCAGCATTTT
CASSPRTGAGNQPQHF